This TCR beta chain came from a study of cytomegalovirus exposure and HLA in healthy donors. A note on this clone: Its matching antigen is unknown.

Sequencing was performed with immunoSEQ multiplex PCR; in TCRdb, only in-frame clones are kept and a portion is missing. The table has about 120,000 clones, more than 75% seen once; the top ten hold under 2.5%. V lost 5 bases, J lost 9 bases, and 7 bases stayed unmatched. This CDR3 is 15 amino acids long. CDR1 and CDR2 (germline): KGHSH, LQKENI. Study observations and caveats: Among TCR sequences, most were rare, though some public TCRs appeared in many donors. Reported results showed that the classifier diagnosed cytomegalovirus status with high specificity and sensitivity. TCR clusters originating in the first cohort tended to co-occur in the approximately 120 validation repertoires, according to a later analysis.

Material: PBMCs. The TCR originated in a woman in her twenties or thirties in good health and CMV-seronegative. The chain carries TRBV18 and TRBJ2-1, with 13 nucleotides matching TRBD2. The CDR3 region has the DNA TGTGCCAGCTCAATCGGGACTAGCGGGGCAGGTGAGCAGTTCTTC. It encodes CASSIGTSGAGEQFF.